These 22 T cell receptor beta chains came from one sample sequenced in a study of T-cell reconstitution after alpha-beta-depleted transplantation in children. Preparing the TCRbeta library involved the use of unique molecular identifiers. TCRdb re-called the PCR reads with MiXCR, one entry per CDR3 protein. This sample has a few hundred thousand distinct CDR3 sequences; more than 7.5% occur once, and the top ten carry approximately 5%. The material was PBMCs from the stem cell graft donor, obtained from the stem cell graft. Every receptor here comes from a human donor who donated a stem cell graft to a child with SCID.

This clonotype was seen many times. The CDR3 is CASSYERAGDTDTQYF. The CDR3 DNA follows: TGTGCCAGCAGTTACGAGCGAGCGGGGGACACAGATACGCAGTATTTT. This chain connects TRBV6-5 to TRBJ2-3, with TRBD2 identical over 8 bases. Germline loops: CDR1 MNHEY, CDR2 SVGAGI. J was trimmed by 2 bases and V by 2 bases; bases with no gene match: 6. The CDR3 contains 16 residues.

At least ten counts were recorded for this clonotype. The V call is TRBV5-1, the J call TRBJ1-2; D is possibly TRBD1 (6 bases). The CDR3 contains 19 residues. Trimming cost V 1 base and J 5 bases, with 27 bases left between them. Germline CDR1 is SGHRS and CDR2 is YFSETQ. This CDR3 is CASSLWPRGAQDWGYGYTF. The CDR3 DNA is TGCGCCAGCAGCTTGTGGCCCCGGGGGGCCCAGGACTGGGGGTATGGCTACACCTTC.

This clonotype was detected ten times or more. CDR3 protein: CASSLGGQALQETQYF. The CDR3, as DNA: TGCGCCAGCAGCTTGGGGGGACAGGCGCTTCAAGAGACCCAGTACTTC. The chain carries TRBV5-1 and TRBJ2-5; 8 bases line up with TRBD1. Germline loops: CDR1 SGHRS, CDR2 YFSETQ. The CDR3 spans 16 residues. V trimming: 0 bases; J trimming: 2 bases; junction bases outside the gene matches: 6.

This clonotype occurred many times. V usage is TRBV5-1 and J usage is TRBJ2-7; unclear D gene. This CDR3 region has 12 residues. CDR1 and CDR2 from the germline V gene are SGHRS and YFSETQ. V lost 1 base and J lost 4, with 6 bases in between. The CDR3 loop is CASSLNGYEQYF. CDR3 nucleotides: TGCGCCAGCAGCTTGAACGGTTACGAGCAGTACTTC. Full variable domain (missing parts from reference TRBV5-1 and TRBJ2-7): KAGVTQTPRYLIKTRGQQVTLSCSPISGHRSVSWYQQTPGQGLQFLFEYFSETQRNKGNFPGRFSGRQFSNSRSEMNVSTLELGDSALYLCASSLNGYEQYFGPGTRLTVT.

This clonotype appeared many times. The V gene is TRBV5-1, the J gene TRBJ1-6; 9 nucleotides align to TRBD1. This CDR3 is 15 amino acids long. V was pared by 4 bases and J by 8 bases, with 7 bases of the junction left unmatched. Germline V gives CDR1 SGHRS, CDR2 YFSETQ. Written as DNA, the CDR3 is TGCGCCAGCAGCCGGGGACAGGGCGAAGATTCACCCCTCCACTTT. It translates to CASSRGQGEDSPLHF. Supplemented by reference TRBV5-1 and TRBJ1-6, the full variable domain reads KAGVTQTPRYLIKTRGQQVTLSCSPISGHRSVSWYQQTPGQGLQFLFEYFSETQRNKGNFPGRFSGRQFSNSRSEMNVSTLELGDSALYLCASSRGQGEDSPLHFGNGTRLTVT.

This clonotype was picked up many times. The junction differs from germline at one of its ends, possibly a read error. This chain joins TRBV20-1 and TRBJ2-7; a weak D match, TRBD2 (5 bases). The CDR3 runs to 12 residues. Germline values: CDR1 DFQATT, CDR2 SNEGSKA (reference sequence). As DNA, the CDR3 is TGCAGTGCTTCCGGGAAAAGCTACGAGCACTACTTC. This encodes CSASGKSYEHYF.

The chain recombines TRBV29-1 with TRBJ1-1, with 8 bases matching TRBD1. CDR1 is SQVTM, CDR2 ANQGSEA, per germline. The trim removed 7 bases at V and 0 bases at J, leaving 4 bases unmatched. The CDR3 sequence is 13 residues long. The CDR3 DNA reads as TGCAGCGCCCGGACAGGGATGAACACTGAAGCTTTCTTT. This translates into CSARTGMNTEAFF.

This clonotype was seen repeatedly, ten times or more. The genes are TRBV7-2 and TRBJ1-3, with D perhaps matching TRBD1 (6 bases). Germline V gene data show CDR1 as SGHTA and CDR2 as FQGNSA. CDR3 size: 18 residues. V dropped 0 bases and J dropped 4 bases, with 19 bases sitting between them. This chain's CDR3 is CASSLAFGGQGKGNTIYF. CDR3 nucleotides: TGTGCCAGCAGCTTAGCCTTTGGGGGGCAAGGAAAAGGAAACACCATATATTTT.

This clonotype has more than one count but fewer than ten. This chain joins TRBV12-3 or TRBV12-4 and TRBJ2-5; D uncertain. CDR3 length equals 15 residues. Trimming took 3 bases from V and 4 from J, leaving 15 bases between them. The CDR3 loop is CASSFIGTGGETQYF. CDR3 nucleotides: TGTGCCAGCAGTTTCATTGGTACGGGTGGAGAGACCCAGTACTTC.

At least ten counts were recorded for this clonotype. The J gene is TRBJ2-5, the V gene TRBV5-1; the match to TRBD2 covers 7 bases. The CDR3 consists of 16 residues. Germline CDR1 reads SGHRS; CDR2 reads YFSETQ. Trimming cost V 4 bases and J 2 bases; bases outside gene matches: 11. This CDR3 reads CASSTTITGGQETQYF. The CDR3 DNA reads TGCGCCAGCAGCACTACGATTACGGGGGGTCAAGAGACCCAGTACTTC.

This clonotype occurred many times. V usage is TRBV7-9 and J usage is TRBJ1-1; D call uncertain. Germline loops: CDR1 SEHNR, CDR2 FQNEAQ (reference sequence). The V end was cut by 0 bases, the J end by 0 bases, with 8 bases between. The CDR3 runs to 15 residues. CDR3 coding DNA: TGTGCCAGCAGCTTAGCTAGTAACCTGAACACTGAAGCTTTCTTT. Translated, it gives CASSLASNLNTEAFF.

This clonotype was found many times. The rearrangement uses TRBV7-3 and TRBJ1-1; D call uncertain. Germline assignment: CDR1 SGHTA and CDR2 FQGTGA. The CDR3 sequence is 13 residues long. Trimming stripped 5 bases from V and 1 base from J, with 8 bases between. The CDR3 region has the DNA TGTGCCAGCAGCCAAGTGGGGAACACTGAAGCTTTCTTT. Translation: CASSQVGNTEAFF. Full variable domain (remainder filled in from reference TRBV7-3 and TRBJ1-1): GAGVSQTPSNKVTEKGKYVELRCDPISGHTALYWYRQSLGQGPEFLIYFQGTGAADDSGLPNDRFFAVRPEGSVSTLKIQRTERGDSAVYLCASSQVGNTEAFFGQGTRLTVV.

This clonotype was seen repeatedly, ten times or more. This CDR3 reads CASSSGLSGEKLFF. The CDR3 DNA reads TGTGCCAGCAGTTCTGGACTCAGCGGTGAAAAACTGTTTTTT. This chain uses TRBV12-3 or TRBV12-4 with TRBJ1-4; D not resolved. The CDR3 is 14 amino acids. Trimming removed 4 bases from V and 7 bases from J, with 13 bases in between.

This clonotype was counted many times. The chain links TRBV3-1 to TRBJ2-3, with D possibly TRBD1 on 6 matching bases. This CDR3 region has 16 residues. Between the trimmed V and J ends, which lost 2 bases and 3 bases, there was a span of 15 bases. CDR1 is LGHDT and CDR2 is YNNKEL in the germline V gene (reference sequence). CDR3 DNA sequence: TGTGCCAGCAGCCAAATCTTGACAGGAAGAACAGATACGCAGTATTTT. It translates to CASSQILTGRTDTQYF.

This clonotype was seen ten or more times. The chain carries TRBV5-1 and TRBJ1-1; D remains unclear. CDR1 is SGHRS, CDR2 YFSETQ, per germline. Trimming removed 4 bases at V and 7 bases at J, with 20 bases between. The CDR3 spans 15 residues. The CDR3 region is CASSPGPNGRIEAFF. The CDR3 DNA is TGCGCCAGCAGCCCCGGCCCCAACGGACGGATTGAAGCTTTCTTT.

This clonotype was counted at least ten times. The V and J genes are TRBV5-1 and TRBJ2-7, with D unclear. Germline lookup yields CDR1 SGHRS and CDR2 YFSETQ. The length of the CDR3 is 13 residues. Deletions cut 0 bases from V and 5 bases from J, with 9 bases between. The DNA of the CDR3 is TGCGCCAGCAGCTTGGAAAGTGGAAACGAGCAGTACTTC. Amino acids: CASSLESGNEQYF.

This clonotype was detected ten times or more. V usage is TRBV25-1 and J usage is TRBJ1-5; D is unresolved. This CDR3 comprises 15 residues. The V and J ends lost 1 base and 1 base respectively, with 8 bases between them. Germline loops: CDR1 MGHDK, CDR2 SYGVNS. The CDR3 protein is CASSESGGSNQPQHF. The CDR3 region has the DNA TGTGCCAGCAGTGAATCGGGCGGAAGCAATCAGCCCCAGCATTTT.

V and J are TRBV7-6 and TRBJ2-3, with 15 bases matching TRBD2. The CDR3 sequence is 20 residues long. J was trimmed by 2 bases and V by 0 bases; bases with no gene match: 9. Germline assignment: CDR1 SGHVS and CDR2 FNYEAQ. The chain's CDR3 is CASSLAGTSGGPPATDTQYF. The CDR3 region has the DNA TGTGCCAGCAGCTTAGCGGGGACTAGCGGGGGGCCCCCTGCCACAGATACGCAGTATTTT.

This clonotype was detected many times. The CDR3 region has the DNA TGTGCCAGCAGTTTATTTGTTTATCAGGAGGGACGGGGCTATGGCTACACCTTC. Translated, it gives CASSLFVYQEGRGYGYTF. This chain uses TRBV12-3 or TRBV12-4 with TRBJ1-2; the D gene is possibly TRBD1 (5 bases). The CDR3 extends over 18 amino acids. Trimming stripped 2 bases from V and 4 bases from J, with 23 bases between.

The sample holds many counts of this clonotype. The genes are TRBV5-1 and TRBJ2-2, with D maybe TRBD1 (6 bases). Germline values: CDR1 SGHRS, CDR2 YFSETQ. V shed 0 bases and J shed 1 base, with 13 bases lying between them. CDR3 size: 17 residues. CDR3 nucleotide sequence: TGCGCCAGCAGCTTGGGGGTGACAGGCTGGAACACCGGGGAGCTGTTTTTT. It specifies CASSLGVTGWNTGELFF. Filled out from reference TRBV5-1 and TRBJ2-2, the complete variable domain reads KAGVTQTPRYLIKTRGQQVTLSCSPISGHRSVSWYQQTPGQGLQFLFEYFSETQRNKGNFPGRFSGRQFSNSRSEMNVSTLELGDSALYLCASSLGVTGWNTGELFFGEGSRLTVL.

This clonotype was recorded many times. The CDR3 sequence: CASGDGPNEKLFF. The DNA of the CDR3 is TGCGCCAGCGGGGACGGTCCTAATGAAAAACTGTTTTTT. This chain links TRBV5-1 with TRBJ1-4; a weak D match, TRBD1 (5 bases). The CDR3 runs 13 residues. V lost 7 bases to trimming and J lost 3 bases, with 10 bases between them. Germline lookup yields CDR1 SGHRS and CDR2 YFSETQ. Looking up the rest from reference TRBV5-1 and TRBJ1-4 gives the full variable domain: KAGVTQTPRYLIKTRGQQVTLSCSPISGHRSVSWYQQTPGQGLQFLFEYFSETQRNKGNFPGRFSGRQFSNSRSEMNVSTLELGDSALYLCASGDGPNEKLFFGSGTQLSVL.

This clonotype was found many times. The J gene is TRBJ1-2, the V gene TRBV28, with D unresolved. This CDR3 contains 13 residues. V was pared by 7 bases and J by 4 bases, with 13 bases between. Germline CDR1 MDHEN, CDR2 SYDVKM. CDR3 sequence: CASIGPKGYGYTF. CDR3 nucleotides: TGTGCCAGCATAGGGCCTAAGGGCTATGGCTACACCTTC.